Shown below are 31 T cell receptor beta chains from a single sample sequenced in a study of CD8+ T cells in alopecia areata. Extraction and reverse transcription of RNA yielded cDNA as the sequencing template. Sequencing was performed with immunoSEQ multiplex PCR; in TCRdb, only in-frame clones are kept and a portion is missing. The sample shows 120,000 to 150,000 clones, roughly 44% of them seen only once. Sequenced: CD4+ T cells sorted from blood. The receptors here all came from a human donor with alopecia areata.

The V call is TRBV27, the J call TRBJ2-7; perhaps D is TRBD1 or TRBD2 (5 bases each). V lost 5 bases and J 4 bases, leaving 12 bases between the germline ends. Germline V gene sequence: CDR1 MNHEY, CDR2 SMNVEV (reference sequence). The CDR3 is 13 residues long. The CDR3 loop is CASSQVEGYEQYF. The CDR3 region has the DNA TGTGCCAGCAGTCAAGTTGAGGGGTACGAGCAGTACTTC.

This clone was counted between two and nine times. The chain is built from TRBV5-1 and TRBJ2-5; D is undetermined. Germline V gives CDR1 SGHRS, CDR2 YFSETQ. The CDR3 totals 12 residues. Trimming pared 0 bases from V and 0 bases from J, leaving 0 bases between. The CDR3 coding sequence is TGCGCCAGCAGCTTGGACCAAGAGACCCAGTACTTC. Translated: CASSLDQETQYF.

The table lists this clone with a few counts. The gene calls are TRBV19 and TRBJ1-3; D gene uncertain. The CDR3 is 13 residues long. The V gene's germline CDR1 is LNHDA and CDR2 SQIVND (reference sequence). Trimming removed 5 bases from V and 1 base from J, with 6 bases in between. DNA for the CDR3: TGTGCCAGTAGTTGGTTGTCTGGAAACACCATATATTTT. It codes for CASSWLSGNTIYF.

This clone has more than one count but fewer than ten. The V and J genes are TRBV18 and TRBJ2-2; 7 bases are a match to TRBD1. V shed 2 bases and J 6 bases; nucleotides not matched to a gene: 6. Germline V gene data show CDR1 as KGHSH and CDR2 as LQKENI. This CDR3 has 15 residues. CDR3 loop: CASSPTGQHSGELFF. The DNA of the CDR3 is TGTGCCAGCTCACCAACGGGACAGCACTCCGGGGAGCTGTTTTTT.

The count of this clone is one. The rearrangement links TRBV18 to TRBJ2-1; D gene uncertain. Germline V lookup: CDR1 KGHSH, CDR2 LQKENI. The CDR3 length is 16 residues. Trimming took 0 bases from V and 8 from J, leaving 17 bases between them. This CDR3 reads CASSPPSVAIGDEQFF. In nucleotides, the CDR3 is TGTGCCAGCTCACCACCGAGCGTCGCGATTGGGGATGAGCAGTTCTTC.

In this sample, this clone turned up a few times. The chain carries TRBV19 and TRBJ2-7; tentatively, D is TRBD1 or TRBD2 (5 bases each). Per the germline V gene, CDR1 is LNHDA and CDR2 is SQIVND (reference sequence). The V gene lost 6 bases and the J gene lost 2 bases, with 14 bases spanning the gap. The CDR3 runs to 14 residues. CDR3: CASSTGTRAYEQYF. The CDR3 coding sequence is TGTGCCAGTAGCACCGGGACGAGGGCCTACGAGCAGTACTTC.

This rearrangement joins TRBV18 to TRBJ2-1, with TRBD2 matching 7 bases. This CDR3 has 13 residues. V shed 3 bases, J shed 7 bases, and the junction held 3 bases outside the gene matches. Looked up from germline, CDR1 is KGHSH and CDR2 is LQKENI. The CDR3 protein is CASSPGLPNEQFF. The CDR3 DNA sequence: TGTGCCAGCTCACCGGGACTACCAAATGAGCAGTTCTTC.

The chain joins TRBV19 to TRBJ1-1; D is undetermined. V shed 7 bases and J shed 0 bases, with 12 bases lying between them. The CDR3 is made up of 14 amino acids. Germline V lookup: CDR1 LNHDA, CDR2 SQIVND (reference sequence). In DNA, the CDR3 is TGTGCCAGTATGGCGGTCCCCTTGAACACTGAAGCTTTCTTT. Protein product: CASMAVPLNTEAFF.

The chain is built from TRBV30 and TRBJ2-1; 7 bases line up with TRBD2. Trimming took 0 bases from V and 7 from J; bases not matched to a gene: 6. The CDR3 has 14 amino acids. Germline V gives CDR1 GTSNPN, CDR2 SVGIG (reference sequence). In DNA form, the CDR3 reads TGTGCCTGGAGTGTTTCTAGCGGAGGGAATGAGCAGTTCTTC. It yields the protein CAWSVSSGGNEQFF.

This clone has a handful of counts. The gene calls are TRBV5-1 and TRBJ2-1, with D perhaps matching TRBD2 (7 bases). V was pared by 6 bases and J by 12 bases, with 19 bases between. This CDR3 contains 13 residues. Germline V gene lookup returns CDR1 SGHRS and CDR2 YFSETQ. The CDR3 DNA is TGCGCCAGCACCACCTCGGGGGGCCCTCGGCAGTTCTTC. It specifies CASTTSGGPRQFF.

CDR3 protein: CSVETSHGTGATDTQYF. In DNA, the CDR3 is TGCAGCGTTGAAACAAGTCACGGGACAGGGGCCACAGATACGCAGTATTTT. The chain is built from TRBV29-1 and TRBJ2-3; TRBD1 matches at 10 bases. The CDR3 extends over 17 amino acids. J lost 2 bases, V lost 2 bases, and 10 bases had no gene match. CDR1 is SQVTM and CDR2 is ANQGSEA in the germline V gene.

The J gene is TRBJ1-1, the V gene TRBV5-1; D possibly corresponds to TRBD1 (5 bases). Germline lookup yields CDR1 SGHRS and CDR2 YFSETQ. The CDR3 runs to 17 residues. V shed 5 bases and J shed 1 base, with 21 bases lying between them. CDR3 in DNA: TGCGCCAGCAGAAAGTCGCTCGTGGGGGAGACGAACACTGAAGCTTTCTTT. Amino acids: CASRKSLVGETNTEAFF.

This clone was found once. The V and J genes are TRBV9 and TRBJ2-7, with unresolved D. V lost 0 bases and J lost 0, with 10 bases in between. The CDR3 is 15 residues long. The germline CDR1 and CDR2 sequences are SGDLS and YYNGEE. The CDR3 sequence: CASSVDPVGSYEQYF. Written as DNA, the CDR3 is TGTGCCAGCAGCGTAGATCCAGTGGGCTCCTACGAGCAGTACTTC.

The chain has TRBV9 and TRBJ2-1; D is uncertain. The CDR3 is 17 residues long. CDR1 is SGDLS, CDR2 YYNGEE, per germline. V was trimmed by 4 bases and J by 0 bases, leaving 17 bases between them. CDR3 DNA: TGTGCCAGCAGCCCCCACGGATCTACCCACTCCTACAATGAGCAGTTCTTC. The encoded protein is CASSPHGSTHSYNEQFF.

This clone was detected only once. This chain links TRBV15 with TRBJ2-5; no firm D call. V was pared by 3 bases and J by 2 bases, with 7 bases between. CDR1 and CDR2 (germline): LNHNV, YYDKDF (reference sequence). This CDR3 region has 13 residues. As DNA, the CDR3 is TGTGCCACCAGCAGCAATTTACAAGAGACCCAGTACTTC. Residues: CATSSNLQETQYF.

In this sample, this clone turned up a few times. The rearrangement links TRBV28 to TRBJ2-3; TRBD1 matches 8 bases. The CDR3 covers 14 residues. With 6 bases clipped from V and 4 bases from J, the junction kept 6 bases outside the gene matches. Germline V lookup: CDR1 MDHEN, CDR2 SYDVKM. The CDR3 DNA sequence: TGTGCCAGCAGCCTAATACAGGGGGCAGATACGCAGTATTTT. It codes for CASSLIQGADTQYF.

This clone was detected only a few times. V and J are TRBV9 and TRBJ2-3; D gene unclear. Germline assignment: CDR1 SGDLS and CDR2 YYNGEE. Trimming cost V 0 bases and J 6 bases, with 17 bases left between them. The CDR3 is 16 residues long. CDR3 bases: TGTGCCAGCAGCGTAGGGCGGAGCCAACGGATGGATACGCAGTATTTT. It yields the protein CASSVGRSQRMDTQYF. Full variable domain (outside the CDR3, taken from reference TRBV9 and TRBJ2-3): DSGVTQTPKHLITATGQRVTLRCSPRSGDLSVYWYQQSLDQGLQFLIQYYNGEERAKGNILERFSAQQFPDLHSELNLSSLELGDSALYFCASSVGRSQRMDTQYFGPGTRLTVL.

The chain is built from TRBV29-1 and TRBJ2-2, with D possibly matching TRBD1 (6 bases). Looked up from germline, CDR1 is SQVTM and CDR2 is ANQGSEA. The CDR3 has 13 amino acids. V was pared by 3 bases and J by 7 bases, with 12 bases between. The CDR3 sequence is CSVESQGIGELFF. CDR3 DNA sequence: TGCAGCGTTGAGTCGCAGGGGATCGGGGAGCTGTTTTTT.

This clone was picked up one time. V and J are TRBV29-1 and TRBJ1-2; the D is unclear. Germline CDR1 is SQVTM and CDR2 is ANQGSEA. Trimming removed 2 bases at V and 6 bases at J, with 10 bases between. This CDR3 spans 12 amino acids. The DNA for the CDR3 is TGCAGCGTTGAACAGGCGGCACATGGCTACACCTTC. The encoded protein is CSVEQAAHGYTF.

The chain is built from TRBV4-1 and TRBJ2-7, with D perhaps TRBD1 (6 bases). This CDR3 spans 15 amino acids. Germline-derived CDR1 and CDR2 are MGHRA and YSYEKL. V lost 1 base, J lost 6 bases, and 16 bases lay in between. The CDR3 loop is CASSQGLQGIGEQYF. The DNA of the CDR3 is TGCGCCAGCAGCCAAGGTTTGCAGGGGATCGGCGAGCAGTACTTC.

This clone occurred a few times. This chain joins TRBV29-1 and TRBJ2-7; 7 bases line up with TRBD2. Germline V gene data show CDR1 as SQVTM and CDR2 as ANQGSEA. There are 12 residues in the CDR3. Germline trimming cut 4 bases from V and 6 bases from J; bases unmatched to any gene: 6. In nucleotides, the CDR3 is TGCAGCGTTGGAGGGAGGGCCGGCGAGCAGTACTTC. Protein product: CSVGGRAGEQYF.

The chain uses TRBV4-1 and TRBJ2-5; 13 bases map to TRBD2. Germline V gene data show CDR1 as MGHRA and CDR2 as YSYEKL. The CDR3 runs 15 residues. Trimming at V came to 3 bases and at J to 5 bases, leaving 3 bases not matched to a gene. CDR3 loop: CASSHATSGRETQYF. The CDR3, as DNA: TGCGCCAGCAGCCATGCGACTAGCGGGAGGGAGACCCAGTACTTC.

This chain uses TRBV13 with TRBJ1-1; D gene unclear. Germline loops: CDR1 PRHDT, CDR2 FYEKMQ (reference sequence). This CDR3 is 15 amino acids long. V shed 0 bases and J shed 3 bases, with 11 bases lying between them. The CDR3 DNA follows: TGTGCCAGCAGCTTAGGGGGGAGACGGCACACTGAAGCTTTCTTT. Translating it yields CASSLGGRRHTEAFF.

CDR3 coding DNA: TGCGCCAGCAGCCAATTTGAGGGTATAGGGTATGGCTACACCTTC. Protein: CASSQFEGIGYGYTF. The rearrangement uses TRBV4-1 and TRBJ1-2; D uncertain. The CDR3 is 15 residues long. CDR1 and CDR2 (germline): MGHRA, YSYEKL. Deletions cut 2 bases from V and 5 bases from J, with 15 bases between.

The chain couples TRBV7-2 to TRBJ2-1, with D perhaps matching TRBD2 (5 bases). The CDR3 runs to 13 residues. From germline, CDR1 is SGHTA and CDR2 FQGNSA. The ends were cut back, 0 bases at V and 10 bases at J, with 10 bases in the middle. Here the CDR3 DNA reads TGTGCCAGCAGCTTAGCTTTAGGAGGCGAGCAGTTCTTC. Protein: CASSLALGGEQFF.

The chain uses TRBV9 and TRBJ2-7; tentatively, D is TRBD1 or TRBD2 (5 bases each). The ends were cut back, 0 bases at V and 5 bases at J, with 18 bases in the middle. Germline V gene data show CDR1 as SGDLS and CDR2 as YYNGEE. The CDR3 has 16 amino acids. The CDR3 spells CASSVGGTDGVHEQYF. In nucleotides, the CDR3 is TGTGCCAGCAGCGTAGGGGGGACGGACGGGGTCCACGAGCAGTACTTC.

This clone was counted between two and nine times. The chain has TRBV2 and TRBJ2-1; D is possibly TRBD1 (6 bases). Germline V lookup: CDR1 SNHLY, CDR2 FYNNEI. The ends were cut back, 9 bases at V and 7 bases at J, with 10 bases in the middle. The CDR3 runs 11 residues. The CDR3 here is CARRGGNEQFF. CDR3 DNA: TGTGCCAGAAGAGGGGGAAATGAGCAGTTCTTC.

The chain recombines TRBV7-9 with TRBJ2-3; D gene uncertain. In germline, CDR1 is SEHNR, CDR2 FQNEAQ (reference sequence). This CDR3 has 15 residues. Between the trimmed V and J ends, which lost 2 bases and 1 base, there was a span of 10 bases. The CDR3 is CASSLQLTRTDTQYF. In DNA form, the CDR3 reads TGTGCCAGCAGCTTACAGCTTACTCGCACAGATACGCAGTATTTT.

Concerning this clone: The same CDR3 can be traced to other DNA sequences in this sample. J is TRBJ2-7 and V is TRBV28, with unresolved D. The germline CDR1 and CDR2 sequences are MDHEN and SYDVKM. Trimming took 7 bases from V and 3 from J, leaving 4 bases between them. CDR3 size: 10 residues. The DNA for the CDR3 is TGTGCCAGCACGGGCTACGAGCAGTACTTC. Amino acids: CASTGYEQYF.

This chain joins TRBV9 and TRBJ2-1; 7 bases map to TRBD2. V was clipped by 2 bases and J by 2 bases; unmatched bases: 7. The CDR3 extends over 16 amino acids. CDR1 is SGDLS and CDR2 is YYNGEE in the germline V gene. CDR3: CASSVMSGTTYNEQFF. The CDR3 nucleotides read TGTGCCAGCAGCGTCATGAGCGGGACTACCTACAATGAGCAGTTCTTC.

This chain joins TRBV30 and TRBJ1-5; D is unresolved. V was cut by 2 bases and J by 7 bases, with 12 bases left in between. The CDR3 totals 13 residues. CDR1 and CDR2 (germline): GTSNPN, SVGIG (reference sequence). The CDR3: CAWSPSGSQPQHF. In DNA form, the CDR3 reads TGTGCCTGGAGTCCCTCGGGGTCCCAGCCCCAGCATTTT.